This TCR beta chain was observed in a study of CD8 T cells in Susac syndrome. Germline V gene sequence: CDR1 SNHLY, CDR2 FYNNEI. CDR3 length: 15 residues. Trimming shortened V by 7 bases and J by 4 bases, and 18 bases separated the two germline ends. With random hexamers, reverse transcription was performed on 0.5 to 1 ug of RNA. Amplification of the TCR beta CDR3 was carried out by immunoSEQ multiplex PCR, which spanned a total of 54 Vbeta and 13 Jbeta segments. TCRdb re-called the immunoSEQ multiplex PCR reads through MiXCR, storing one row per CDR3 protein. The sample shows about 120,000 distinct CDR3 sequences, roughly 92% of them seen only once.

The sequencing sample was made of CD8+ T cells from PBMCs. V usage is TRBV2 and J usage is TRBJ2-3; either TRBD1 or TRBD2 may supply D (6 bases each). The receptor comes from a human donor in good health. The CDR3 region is CASIAMAGEADTQYF. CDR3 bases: TGTGCCAGCATCGCAATGGCAGGGGAGGCAGATACGCAGTATTTT.